Each of the 26 T cell receptor beta chains below was sequenced from the same sample in a study of cytomegalovirus exposure and HLA in healthy donors. Primers: 60 Vbeta forward and 13 Jbeta reverse. Profiling relied on immunoSEQ multiplex PCR, and the TCRdb table lists in-frame clones only, not all of them. The data show roughly 40,000 clones, and the top ten clones hold 3% to 4.5%. The source material was PBMCs. The receptors were sampled from a male donor in good health and CMV-seronegative.

The CDR3, as DNA: TGTGCCAGCAGTTTAGAGGGGGCGAAGACCCAGTACTTC. Translated: CASSLEGAKTQYF. This rearrangement joins TRBV27 to TRBJ2-5; 7 bases map to TRBD1. The length of the CDR3 is 13 residues. Per the germline V gene, CDR1 is MNHEY and CDR2 is SMNVEV (reference sequence). After removal of 2 bases from V and 6 bases from J, the junction contained 3 bases not matched to a gene.

This sequence joins TRBV7-6 and TRBJ2-1; 7 bases align to TRBD1. Trimming removed 5 bases from V and 9 bases from J; junction bases left unmatched: 13. This CDR3 contains 15 residues. Germline V gene sequence: CDR1 SGHVS, CDR2 FNYEAQ. The CDR3 sequence is CASSRQGRSVGEQFF. The CDR3 DNA reads TGTGCCAGCAGCCGACAGGGTCGGTCAGTGGGTGAGCAGTTCTTC.

The chain links TRBV25-1 to TRBJ1-2; TRBD1 matches at 11 bases. The CDR3 is 13 residues long. The V segment lost 6 bases and the J segment 8 bases; nucleotides outside the gene matches: 5. Germline CDR1 reads MGHDK; CDR2 reads SYGVNS. The CDR3 loop reads CASRRTGGGGYTF. In DNA form, the CDR3 reads TGTGCCAGCAGACGGACAGGGGGCGGGGGCTACACCTTC.

This sequence joins TRBV2 and TRBJ1-2; 8 bases match TRBD1. Per the germline V gene, CDR1 is SNHLY and CDR2 is FYNNEI. The junction had 5 bases not matched to a gene; V was cut back by 7 bases and J by 4 bases. The CDR3 totals 13 residues. The CDR3 protein is CASTGQGVYGYTF. CDR3 in DNA: TGTGCCAGCACCGGACAGGGCGTCTATGGCTACACCTTC.

The chain combines TRBV5-1 with TRBJ2-5; 10 positions match TRBD2. Germline trimming cut 7 bases from V and 5 bases from J; bases unmatched to any gene: 17. CDR3 length: 17 amino acids. Germline CDR1 reads SGHRS; CDR2 reads YFSETQ. The DNA for the CDR3 is TGCGCCAGCCGATCCTATAGCGGGGGGCCTACCGGGGAGACCCAGTACTTC. It specifies CASRSYSGGPTGETQYF.

The J gene is TRBJ2-7, the V gene TRBV6-1, with 11 positions matching TRBD2. Trimming at V came to 2 bases and at J to 2 bases, leaving 5 bases not matched to a gene. CDR1 and CDR2 from the germline V gene are MNHNS and SASEGT. The CDR3 consists of 16 residues. CDR3 sequence: CASSELAGGRAYEQYF. The CDR3 coding sequence is TGTGCCAGCAGTGAATTAGCGGGGGGGCGTGCCTACGAGCAGTACTTC.

The gene calls are TRBV7-9 and TRBJ2-7, with D perhaps TRBD2 (5 bases). This CDR3 region has 16 residues. Trimming took 1 base from V and 5 from J, leaving 18 bases between them. Germline loops: CDR1 SEHNR, CDR2 FQNEAQ (reference sequence). DNA for the CDR3: TGTGCCAGCAGCTTAGAAGGCGTTGGAGGACTCAACGAGCAGTACTTC. As protein: CASSLEGVGGLNEQYF.

The genes are TRBV28 and TRBJ2-6; maybe TRBD1 (5 bases). Trimming removed 3 bases from V and 2 bases from J, with 14 bases in between. CDR1 is MDHEN, CDR2 SYDVKM, per germline. This CDR3 comprises 17 residues. CDR3 coding DNA: TGTGCCAGCAGTTTCCACGGCCCAGGGACTGGGGCCAACGTCCTGACTTTC. It translates to CASSFHGPGTGANVLTF. The whole variable domain, remainder taken from reference TRBV28 and TRBJ2-6, is DVKVTQSSRYLVKRTGEKVFLECVQDMDHENMFWYRQDPGLGLRLIYFSYDVKMKEKGDIPEGYSVSREKKERFSLILESASTNQTSMYLCASSFHGPGTGANVLTFGAGSRLTVL.

This rearrangement joins TRBV7-6 to TRBJ2-6; weak D call: TRBD1 (5 bases). The CDR3 has 18 amino acids. Trimming removed 5 bases at V and 0 bases at J, with 17 bases between. Germline loops: CDR1 SGHVS, CDR2 FNYEAQ. The CDR3 loop reads CASSHGTSGNSGANVLTF. The CDR3 bases are TGTGCCAGCAGCCACGGAACCTCAGGGAACTCTGGGGCCAACGTCCTGACTTTC.

The chain links TRBV2 to TRBJ1-4; 9 bases match TRBD1. Germline CDR1 reads SNHLY; CDR2 reads FYNNEI. The CDR3 is made up of 14 amino acids. V lost 5 bases to trimming and J lost 8 bases; unmatched junction nucleotides: 6. The CDR3 here is CASSSDRGWEKLFF. CDR3 coding DNA: TGTGCCAGCAGTTCGGACAGGGGCTGGGAAAAACTGTTTTTT.

This chain uses TRBV5-6 with TRBJ1-3; D not certain. The CDR3 totals 14 residues. Germline V CDR1 and CDR2: SGHDT, YYEEEE. V was shortened by 4 bases and J by 0 bases, with 8 bases between the two germline ends. The CDR3 DNA follows: TGTGCCAGCAGCAGCGGGGACTCTGGAAACACCATATATTTT. The encoded protein is CASSSGDSGNTIYF.

The rearrangement uses TRBV18 and TRBJ1-4, with 7 positions matching TRBD1. Germline trimming cut 4 bases from V and 7 bases from J; bases unmatched to any gene: 3. This CDR3 has 13 residues. Germline CDR1 and CDR2: KGHSH and LQKENI. CDR3 in DNA: TGTGCCAGCTCACTCCAGGGGGGTGAAAAACTGTTTTTT. Protein: CASSLQGGEKLFF.

The rearrangement joins TRBV6-1 to TRBJ1-6; a possible D gene is TRBD1 (5 bases). V shed 1 base and J shed 2 bases, with 9 bases lying between them. The germline V gene encodes CDR1 MNHNS and CDR2 SASEGT. This CDR3 is built from 16 residues. The CDR3 region has the DNA TGTGCCAGCAGTGAAGGCAGGGCTACCTATAATTCACCCCTCCACTTT. This encodes CASSEGRATYNSPLHF.

The J gene is TRBJ1-5, the V gene TRBV19; possible D gene TRBD1, 6 bases. Trimming cost V 7 bases and J 4 bases, with 14 bases left between them. Germline-derived CDR1 and CDR2 are LNHDA and SQIVND (reference sequence). The CDR3 contains 14 residues. CDR3 in amino acids: CASKHTGQNQPQHF. CDR3 DNA: TGTGCCAGTAAACATACAGGACAGAATCAGCCCCAGCATTTT.

This chain links TRBV5-1 with TRBJ1-2, with 8 bases fitting TRBD1. J gave up 6 bases and V 4 bases, and 8 bases lay outside the gene matches. Looked up from germline, CDR1 is SGHRS and CDR2 is YFSETQ. This CDR3 is 14 amino acids long. The CDR3 DNA follows: TGCGCCAGCAGCCTCGGACAGGGATATGATGGCTACACCTTC. Its protein product is CASSLGQGYDGYTF. The variable domain in full, completed from reference TRBV5-1 and TRBJ1-2, reads KAGVTQTPRYLIKTRGQQVTLSCSPISGHRSVSWYQQTPGQGLQFLFEYFSETQRNKGNFPGRFSGRQFSNSRSEMNVSTLELGDSALYLCASSLGQGYDGYTFGSGTRLTVV.

The rearrangement joins TRBV6-6 to TRBJ2-2; D may be TRBD2 (5 bases). The CDR3 has 13 amino acids. V lost 6 bases and J 0 bases, leaving 5 bases between the germline ends. Germline CDR1 and CDR2: MNHNY and SVGAGI (reference sequence). The CDR3 loop reads CASSGANTGELFF. DNA of the CDR3: TGTGCCAGCAGCGGGGCGAACACCGGGGAGCTGTTTTTT.

The chain uses TRBV6-5 and TRBJ1-6, with a tentative D call TRBD1 (5 bases). The CDR3 extends over 14 amino acids. The germline V gene encodes CDR1 MNHEY and CDR2 SVGAGI. V lost 2 bases and J lost 9, with 11 bases in between. The CDR3: CASSYKEGSSPLHF. The CDR3 DNA is TGTGCCAGCAGTTACAAGGAGGGGTCTTCACCCCTCCACTTT.

J is TRBJ2-5 and V is TRBV25-1; 10 bases fit TRBD1. The CDR3 extends over 15 amino acids. Germline values: CDR1 MGHDK, CDR2 SYGVNS. V was clipped by 8 bases and J by 7 bases; unmatched bases: 13. The CDR3 DNA sequence: TGTGCCAGCTCCCCCCGGGACAGGGGTGTTGGGACCCAGTACTTC. Protein sequence: CASSPRDRGVGTQYF.

V and J are TRBV18 and TRBJ2-3; D not certain. Trimming took 3 bases from V and 0 from J, leaving 7 bases between them. The CDR3 totals 14 residues. The germline CDR1 and CDR2 sequences are KGHSH and LQKENI. CDR3 sequence reads: CASSPVLSTDTQYF. The CDR3, as DNA: TGTGCCAGCTCACCTGTACTTAGCACAGATACGCAGTATTTT.

The V gene is TRBV5-4, the J gene TRBJ2-3; 8 nucleotides align to TRBD2. J gave up 6 bases and V 3 bases, and 6 bases lay outside the gene matches. CDR1 is SGHNT, CDR2 YYREEE, per germline (reference sequence). The length of the CDR3 is 14 residues. The CDR3 sequence is CASSSRGGLDTQYF. The CDR3, as DNA: TGTGCCAGCAGCTCCCGGGGGGGCCTGGATACGCAGTATTTT.

The chain has TRBV27 and TRBJ2-1; 15 nucleotides line up with TRBD2. CDR3 length equals 17 residues. Trimming at V came to 6 bases and at J to 8 bases, leaving 11 bases not matched to a gene. Germline V gives CDR1 MNHEY, CDR2 SMNVEV (reference sequence). The CDR3 sequence is CASRKSGLAGGFDEQFF. The CDR3 DNA follows: TGTGCCAGCAGGAAAAGTGGACTAGCGGGGGGGTTTGATGAGCAGTTCTTC.

The J gene is TRBJ2-7, the V gene TRBV30; 7 bases line up with TRBD1. This CDR3 is built from 13 residues. V lost 8 bases, J lost 2 bases, and 9 bases stayed unmatched. Germline CDR1 and CDR2: GTSNPN and SVGIG (reference sequence). The CDR3 loop is CAQSETGAYEQYF. DNA for the CDR3: TGTGCCCAGTCAGAAACAGGGGCCTACGAGCAGTACTTC.

The chain joins TRBV5-1 to TRBJ2-7; D gene ambiguous. Germline CDR1 is SGHRS and CDR2 is YFSETQ. Deletions cut 1 base from V and 0 bases from J, with 5 bases between. The CDR3 covers 13 residues. For the CDR3, the DNA is TGCGCCAGCAGCTTGACAATCTCCTACGAGCAGTACTTC. This encodes CASSLTISYEQYF. Complete variable domain (other parts from reference TRBV5-1 and TRBJ2-7): KAGVTQTPRYLIKTRGQQVTLSCSPISGHRSVSWYQQTPGQGLQFLFEYFSETQRNKGNFPGRFSGRQFSNSRSEMNVSTLELGDSALYLCASSLTISYEQYFGPGTRLTVT.

The chain combines TRBV2 with TRBJ1-4; 8 nucleotides line up with TRBD1. The CDR3 is made up of 16 amino acids. Per germline, CDR1 SNHLY and CDR2 FYNNEI. After removal of 1 base from V and 2 bases from J, the junction contained 3 bases not matched to a gene. The DNA for the CDR3 is TGTGCCAGCAGTGAAGGGACAGGGCACACTAATGAAAAACTGTTTTTT. Residues: CASSEGTGHTNEKLFF.

The rearrangement uses TRBV10-2 and TRBJ2-5; tentative D call: TRBD2 (5 bases). CDR1 is WSHSY, CDR2 SAAADI, per germline. CDR3 length equals 13 residues. V was clipped by 8 bases and J by 9 bases, with 19 bases between them. The CDR3 nucleotides read TGCGCCAGCCGTAGCGACTCGGTAGTATCCCAGTACTTC. Its protein is CASRSDSVVSQYF.

The chain joins TRBV5-1 to TRBJ1-1; D unresolved. The germline V and J ends were trimmed by 1 base and 6 bases, with 13 bases remaining between them. CDR3 length equals 14 residues. CDR1 and CDR2 (germline): SGHRS, YFSETQ. The CDR3 is CASSLRGEVAEAFF. In DNA form, the CDR3 reads TGCGCCAGCAGCTTGCGGGGTGAGGTCGCTGAAGCTTTCTTT.